The entry that follows covers one T cell receptor (beta chain) sequence. This record belongs to a study of T-cell reconstitution after alpha-beta-depleted transplantation in children. The germline V gene encodes CDR1 SQVTM and CDR2 ANQGSEA. The CDR3 spans 16 residues. V lost 6 bases and J lost 1; bases outside the gene matches: 10. For TCRbeta, the library was prepared with unique molecular identifiers. TCRdb recomputed calls from the PCR reads with MiXCR, one row per CDR3 protein. The sample shows hundreds of thousands of distinct CDR3 sequences, approximately 10% of them seen only once. This clonotype originated in a male patient aged 2-10 years who had a stem cell transplant for chronic granulomatous disease, so the T cells may come from the graft donor. J is TRBJ2-2 and V is TRBV29-1, with TRBD1 matching 8 bases. The specimen was peripheral blood, collected 180 days after TCRalphabeta/CD19-depleted stem cell transplant. CDR3: CSVKDRGPQNTGELFF. The CDR3 DNA reads as TGCAGCGTCAAAGACAGGGGCCCCCAGAACACCGGGGAGCTGTTTTTT.